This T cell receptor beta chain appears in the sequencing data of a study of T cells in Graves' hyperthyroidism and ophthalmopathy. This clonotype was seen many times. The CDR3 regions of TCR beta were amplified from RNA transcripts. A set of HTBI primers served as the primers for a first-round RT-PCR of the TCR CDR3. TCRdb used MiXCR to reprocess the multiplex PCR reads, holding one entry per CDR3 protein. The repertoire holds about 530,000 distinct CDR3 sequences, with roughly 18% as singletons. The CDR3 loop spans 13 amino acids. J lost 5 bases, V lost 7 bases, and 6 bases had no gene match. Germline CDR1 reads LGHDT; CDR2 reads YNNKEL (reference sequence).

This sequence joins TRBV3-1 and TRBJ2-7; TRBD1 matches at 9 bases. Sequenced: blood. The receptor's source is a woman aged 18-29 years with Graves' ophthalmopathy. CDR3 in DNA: TGTGCCAGCACGTGGACAGGGGTTAACGAGCAGTACTTC. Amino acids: CASTWTGVNEQYF.